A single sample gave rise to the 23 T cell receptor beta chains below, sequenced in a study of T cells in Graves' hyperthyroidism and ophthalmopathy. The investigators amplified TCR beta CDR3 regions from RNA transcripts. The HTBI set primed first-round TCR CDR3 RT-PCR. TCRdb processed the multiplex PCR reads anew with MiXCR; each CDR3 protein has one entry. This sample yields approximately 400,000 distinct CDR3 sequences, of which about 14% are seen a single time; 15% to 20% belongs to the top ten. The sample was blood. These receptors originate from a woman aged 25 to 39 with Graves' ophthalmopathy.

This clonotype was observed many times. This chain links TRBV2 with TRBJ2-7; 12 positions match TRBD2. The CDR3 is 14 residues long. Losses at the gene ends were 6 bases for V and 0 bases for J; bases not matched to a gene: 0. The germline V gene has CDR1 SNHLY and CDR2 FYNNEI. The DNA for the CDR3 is TGTGCCAGCAGGACTAGCGGGGGCTCCTACGAGCAGTACTTC. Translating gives CASRTSGGSYEQYF.

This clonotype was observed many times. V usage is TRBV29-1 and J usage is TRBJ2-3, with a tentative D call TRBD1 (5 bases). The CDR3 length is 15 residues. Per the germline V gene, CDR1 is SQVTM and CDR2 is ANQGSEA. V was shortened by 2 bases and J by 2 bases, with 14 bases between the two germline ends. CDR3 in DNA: TGCAGCGTTGAAAGGGGCGCGCAGAACACAGATACGCAGTATTTT. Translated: CSVERGAQNTDTQYF.

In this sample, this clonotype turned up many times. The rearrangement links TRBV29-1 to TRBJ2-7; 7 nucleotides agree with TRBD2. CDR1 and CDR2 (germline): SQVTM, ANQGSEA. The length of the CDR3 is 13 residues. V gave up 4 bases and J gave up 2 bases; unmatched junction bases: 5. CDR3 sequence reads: CSVVSGAAYEQYF. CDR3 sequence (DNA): TGCAGCGTTGTCAGCGGGGCTGCCTACGAGCAGTACTTC.

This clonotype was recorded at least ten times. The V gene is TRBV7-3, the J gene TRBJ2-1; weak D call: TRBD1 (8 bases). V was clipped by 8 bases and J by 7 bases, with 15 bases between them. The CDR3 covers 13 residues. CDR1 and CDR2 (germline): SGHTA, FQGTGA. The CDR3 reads CASGKQGGNEQFF. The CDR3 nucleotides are TGTGCCAGCGGAAAACAGGGGGGGAATGAGCAGTTCTTC. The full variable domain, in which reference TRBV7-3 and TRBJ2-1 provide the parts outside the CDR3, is GAGVSQTPSNKVTEKGKYVELRCDPISGHTALYWYRQSLGQGPEFLIYFQGTGAADDSGLPNDRFFAVRPEGSVSTLKIQRTERGDSAVYLCASGKQGGNEQFFGPGTRLTVL.

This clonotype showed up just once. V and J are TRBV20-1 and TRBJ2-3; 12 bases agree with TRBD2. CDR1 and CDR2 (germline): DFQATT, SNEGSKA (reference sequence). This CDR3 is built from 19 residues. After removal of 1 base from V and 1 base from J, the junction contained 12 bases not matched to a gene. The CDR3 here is CSARGLAGDVSVCTDTQYF. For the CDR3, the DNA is TGCAGTGCTAGAGGACTAGCGGGGGATGTTTCTGTGTGCACAGATACGCAGTATTTT.

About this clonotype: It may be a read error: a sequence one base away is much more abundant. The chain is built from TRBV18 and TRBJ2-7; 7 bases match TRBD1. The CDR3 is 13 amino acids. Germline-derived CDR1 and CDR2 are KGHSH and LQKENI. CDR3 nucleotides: TGTGCCAGCCCACCAGGACAGGTCGACGAGCAGTACTTC. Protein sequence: CASPPGQVDEQYF.

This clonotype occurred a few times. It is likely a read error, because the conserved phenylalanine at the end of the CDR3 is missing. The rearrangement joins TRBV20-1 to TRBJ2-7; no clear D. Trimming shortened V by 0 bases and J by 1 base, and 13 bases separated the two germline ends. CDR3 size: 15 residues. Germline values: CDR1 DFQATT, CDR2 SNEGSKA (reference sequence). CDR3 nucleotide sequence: TGCAGTGCTAGAGACCCTATTTACAAGTCCTACGAGCAGTACCTC. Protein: CSARDPIYKSYEQYL.

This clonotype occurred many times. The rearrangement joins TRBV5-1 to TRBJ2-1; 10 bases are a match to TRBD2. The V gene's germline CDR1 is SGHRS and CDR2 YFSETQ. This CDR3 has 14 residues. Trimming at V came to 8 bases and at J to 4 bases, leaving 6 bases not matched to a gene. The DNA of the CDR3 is TGCGCCAGGACTCGGACTAGCGGTTACAATGAGCAGTTCTTC. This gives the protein CARTRTSGYNEQFF.

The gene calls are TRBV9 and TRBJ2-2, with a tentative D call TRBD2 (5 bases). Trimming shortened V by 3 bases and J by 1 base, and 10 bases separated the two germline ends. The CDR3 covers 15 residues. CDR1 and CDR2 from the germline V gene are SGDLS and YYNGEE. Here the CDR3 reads CASSAEAGNTGELFF. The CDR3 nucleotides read TGTGCCAGCAGCGCGGAGGCGGGGAACACCGGGGAGCTGTTTTTT.

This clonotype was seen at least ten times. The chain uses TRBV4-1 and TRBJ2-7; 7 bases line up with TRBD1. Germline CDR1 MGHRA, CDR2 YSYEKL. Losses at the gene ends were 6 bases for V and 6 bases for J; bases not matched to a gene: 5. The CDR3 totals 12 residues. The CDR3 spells CASRGDSREQYF. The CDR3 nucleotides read TGCGCCAGCAGGGGGGACAGCCGCGAGCAGTACTTC.

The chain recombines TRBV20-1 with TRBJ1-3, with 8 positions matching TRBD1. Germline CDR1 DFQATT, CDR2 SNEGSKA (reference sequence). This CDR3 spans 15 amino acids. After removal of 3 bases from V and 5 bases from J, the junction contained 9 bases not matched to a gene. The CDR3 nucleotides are TGCAGTGCTAGTCCTGGACAGGGAATACGAAACACCATATATTTT. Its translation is CSASPGQGIRNTIYF.

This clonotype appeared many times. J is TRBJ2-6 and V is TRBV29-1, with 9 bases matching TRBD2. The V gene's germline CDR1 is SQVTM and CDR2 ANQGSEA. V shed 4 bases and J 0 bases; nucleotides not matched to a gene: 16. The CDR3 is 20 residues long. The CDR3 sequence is CSVGGGVRLAGTSGANVLTF. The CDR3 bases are TGCAGCGTTGGTGGGGGGGTGAGGCTAGCGGGGACCTCTGGGGCCAACGTCCTGACTTTC.

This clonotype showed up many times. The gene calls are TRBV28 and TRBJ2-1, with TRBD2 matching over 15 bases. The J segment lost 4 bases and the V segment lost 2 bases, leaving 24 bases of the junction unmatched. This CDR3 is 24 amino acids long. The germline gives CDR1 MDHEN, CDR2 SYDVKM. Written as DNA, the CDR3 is TGTGCCAGCAGTTTAAGCTACACCGGGACTAGCGGGGGGACCGGGGGCCTCACTTACAATGAGCAGTTCTTC. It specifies CASSLSYTGTSGGTGGLTYNEQFF.

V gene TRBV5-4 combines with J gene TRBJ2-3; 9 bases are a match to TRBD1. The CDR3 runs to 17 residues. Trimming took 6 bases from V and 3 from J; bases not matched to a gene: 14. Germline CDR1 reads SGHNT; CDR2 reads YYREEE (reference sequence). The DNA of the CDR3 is TGTGCCAGCACCGGGCGGGGAAAACAGGGGGCAACAGATACGCAGTATTTT. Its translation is CASTGRGKQGATDTQYF.

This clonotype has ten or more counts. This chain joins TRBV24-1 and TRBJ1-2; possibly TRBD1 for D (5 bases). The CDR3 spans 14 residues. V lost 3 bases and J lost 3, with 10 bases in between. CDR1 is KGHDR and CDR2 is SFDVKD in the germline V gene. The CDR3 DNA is TGTGCCACCAGTGATCAAGACAGATACTATGGCTACACCTTC. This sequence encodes CATSDQDRYYGYTF.

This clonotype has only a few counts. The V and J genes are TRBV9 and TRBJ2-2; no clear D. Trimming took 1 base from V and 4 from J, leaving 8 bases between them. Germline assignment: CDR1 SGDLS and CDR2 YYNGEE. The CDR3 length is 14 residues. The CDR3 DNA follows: TGTGCCAGCAGCGTACTGGGCGGCACCGGGGAGCTGTTTTTT. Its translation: CASSVLGGTGELFF.

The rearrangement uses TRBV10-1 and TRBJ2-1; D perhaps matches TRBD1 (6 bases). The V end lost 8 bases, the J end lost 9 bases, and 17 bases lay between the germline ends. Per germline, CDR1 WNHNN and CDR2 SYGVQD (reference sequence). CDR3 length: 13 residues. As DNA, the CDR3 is TGCGCCAGCTCCGCAGGGACATTCAGTGAGCAGTTCTTC. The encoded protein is CASSAGTFSEQFF.

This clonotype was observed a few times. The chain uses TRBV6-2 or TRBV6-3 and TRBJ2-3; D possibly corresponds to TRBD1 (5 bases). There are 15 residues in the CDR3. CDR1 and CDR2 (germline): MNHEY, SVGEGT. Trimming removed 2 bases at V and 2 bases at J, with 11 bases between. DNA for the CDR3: TGTGCCAGCAGTTACGGGGCAGGGCCCACAGATACGCAGTATTTT. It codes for CASSYGAGPTDTQYF.

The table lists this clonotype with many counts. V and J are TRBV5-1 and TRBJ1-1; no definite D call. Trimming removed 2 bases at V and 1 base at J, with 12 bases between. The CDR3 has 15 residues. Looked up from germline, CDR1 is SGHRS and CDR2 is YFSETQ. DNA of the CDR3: TGCGCCAGCAGCTTATTAAGTCAGAAGAACACTGAAGCTTTCTTT. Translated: CASSLLSQKNTEAFF.

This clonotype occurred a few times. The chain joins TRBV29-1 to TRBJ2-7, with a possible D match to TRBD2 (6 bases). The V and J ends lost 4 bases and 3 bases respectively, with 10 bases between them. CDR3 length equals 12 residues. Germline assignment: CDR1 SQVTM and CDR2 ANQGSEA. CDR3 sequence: CSVVEGSYEQYF. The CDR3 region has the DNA TGCAGCGTTGTGGAGGGTAGCTACGAGCAGTACTTC.

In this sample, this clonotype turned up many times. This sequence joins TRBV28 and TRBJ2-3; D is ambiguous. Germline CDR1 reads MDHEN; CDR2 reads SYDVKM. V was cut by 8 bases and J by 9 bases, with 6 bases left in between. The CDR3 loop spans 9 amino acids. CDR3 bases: TGTGCCAGCGGCCCGACGCAGTATTTT. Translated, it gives CASGPTQYF.

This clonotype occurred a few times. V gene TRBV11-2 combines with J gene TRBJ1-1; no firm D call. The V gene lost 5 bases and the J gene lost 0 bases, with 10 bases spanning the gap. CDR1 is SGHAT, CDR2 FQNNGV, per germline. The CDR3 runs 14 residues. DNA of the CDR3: TGTGCCAGCAGCAAAACAGTCATGAACACTGAAGCTTTCTTT. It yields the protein CASSKTVMNTEAFF.

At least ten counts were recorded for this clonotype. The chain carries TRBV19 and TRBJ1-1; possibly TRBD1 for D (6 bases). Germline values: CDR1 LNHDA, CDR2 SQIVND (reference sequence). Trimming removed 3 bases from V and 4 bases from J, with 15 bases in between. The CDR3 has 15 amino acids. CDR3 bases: TGTGCCAGTAGTATTCGAACGGACAGATTCACTGAAGCTTTCTTT. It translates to CASSIRTDRFTEAFF.